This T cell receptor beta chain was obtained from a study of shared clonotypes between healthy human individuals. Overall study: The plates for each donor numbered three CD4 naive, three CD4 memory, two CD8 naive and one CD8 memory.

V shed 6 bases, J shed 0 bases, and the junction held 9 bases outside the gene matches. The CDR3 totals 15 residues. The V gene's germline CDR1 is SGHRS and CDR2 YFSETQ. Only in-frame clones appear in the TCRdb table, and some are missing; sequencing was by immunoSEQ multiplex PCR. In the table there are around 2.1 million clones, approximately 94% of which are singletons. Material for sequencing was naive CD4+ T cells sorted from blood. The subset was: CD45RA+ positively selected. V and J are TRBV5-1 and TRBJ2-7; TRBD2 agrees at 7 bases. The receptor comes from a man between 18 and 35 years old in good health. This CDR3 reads CASKNSGPSSYEQYF. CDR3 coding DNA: TGCGCCAGCAAAAATAGCGGGCCAAGCTCCTACGAGCAGTACTTC. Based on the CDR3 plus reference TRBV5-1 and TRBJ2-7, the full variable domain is KAGVTQTPRYLIKTRGQQVTLSCSPISGHRSVSWYQQTPGQGLQFLFEYFSETQRNKGNFPGRFSGRQFSNSRSEMNVSTLELGDSALYLCASKNSGPSSYEQYFGPGTRLTVT.